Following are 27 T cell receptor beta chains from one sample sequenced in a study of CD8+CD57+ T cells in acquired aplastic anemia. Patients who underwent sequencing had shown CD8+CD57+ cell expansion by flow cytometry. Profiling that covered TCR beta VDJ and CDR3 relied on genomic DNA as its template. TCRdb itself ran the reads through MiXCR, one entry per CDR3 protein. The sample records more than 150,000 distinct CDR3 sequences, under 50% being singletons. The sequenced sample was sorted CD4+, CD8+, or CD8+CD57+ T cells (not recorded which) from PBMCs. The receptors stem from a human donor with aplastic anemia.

The CDR3 DNA is TGCAGTGCTAGACGAAGGGGGGGAGAGACCCAGTACTTC. This gives the protein CSARRRGGETQYF. V is TRBV20-1 and J is TRBJ2-5; D is perhaps TRBD2 (7 bases). The germline V and J ends were trimmed by 2 bases and 4 bases, with 11 bases remaining between them. Germline-derived CDR1 and CDR2 are DFQATT and SNEGSKA (reference sequence). This CDR3 is 13 amino acids long.

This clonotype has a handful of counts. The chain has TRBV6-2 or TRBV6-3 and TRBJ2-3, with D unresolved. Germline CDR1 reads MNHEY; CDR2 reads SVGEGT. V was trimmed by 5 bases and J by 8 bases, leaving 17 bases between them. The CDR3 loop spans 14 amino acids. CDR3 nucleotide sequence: TGTGCCAGCAGTCTTACGGGCTCCTGGGGTACGCAGTATTTT. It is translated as CASSLTGSWGTQYF.

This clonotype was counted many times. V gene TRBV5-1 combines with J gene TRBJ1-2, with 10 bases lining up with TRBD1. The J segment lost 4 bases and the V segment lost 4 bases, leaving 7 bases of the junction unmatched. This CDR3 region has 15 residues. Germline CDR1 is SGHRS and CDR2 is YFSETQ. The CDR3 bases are TGCGCCAGCAGCCCCCCCGGGGACAGGGGCTATGGCTACACCTTC. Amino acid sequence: CASSPPGDRGYGYTF.

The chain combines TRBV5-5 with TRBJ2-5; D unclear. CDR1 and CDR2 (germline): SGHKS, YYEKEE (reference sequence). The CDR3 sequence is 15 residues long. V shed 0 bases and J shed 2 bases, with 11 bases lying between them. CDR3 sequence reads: CASSLASAPQETQYF. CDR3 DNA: TGTGCCAGCAGCTTGGCGTCGGCTCCTCAAGAGACCCAGTACTTC.

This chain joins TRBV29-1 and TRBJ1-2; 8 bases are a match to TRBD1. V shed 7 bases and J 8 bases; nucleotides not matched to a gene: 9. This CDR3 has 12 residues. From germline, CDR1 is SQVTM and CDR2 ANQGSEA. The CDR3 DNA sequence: TGCAGCGCAGGACAGGGAATAGAAGGCTACACCTTC. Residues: CSAGQGIEGYTF.

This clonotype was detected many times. The chain's CDR3 is CASIRPPGQETQYF. The CDR3 region has the DNA TGTGCCAGCATCAGGCCTCCCGGCCAAGAGACCCAGTACTTC. The chain combines TRBV2 with TRBJ2-5; D unclear. The length of the CDR3 is 14 residues. Germline CDR1 and CDR2: SNHLY and FYNNEI. Trimming removed 7 bases at V and 1 base at J, with 13 bases between.

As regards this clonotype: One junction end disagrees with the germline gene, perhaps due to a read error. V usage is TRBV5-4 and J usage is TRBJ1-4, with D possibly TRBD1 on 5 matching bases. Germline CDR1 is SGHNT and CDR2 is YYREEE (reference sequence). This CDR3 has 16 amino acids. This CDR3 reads CASSLARQSTNENLFF. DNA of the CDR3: TGTGCCAGCAGCTTGGCCAGACAGTCAACTAATGAAAACCTGTTTTTT.

The CDR3 sequence: CSAFRTAYHSGNTIYF. The CDR3 nucleotides read TGCAGTGCTTTCCGGACGGCTTACCACTCTGGAAACACCATATATTTT. V usage is TRBV20-1 and J usage is TRBJ1-3; D unclear. The germline V gene has CDR1 DFQATT and CDR2 SNEGSKA (reference sequence). The CDR3 covers 16 residues. Between the trimmed V and J ends, which lost 5 bases and 0 bases, there was a span of 17 bases.

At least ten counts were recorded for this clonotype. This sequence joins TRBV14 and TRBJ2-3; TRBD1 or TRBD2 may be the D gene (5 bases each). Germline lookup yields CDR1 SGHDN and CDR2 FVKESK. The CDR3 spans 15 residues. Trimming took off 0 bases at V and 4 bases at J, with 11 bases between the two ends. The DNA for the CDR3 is TGTGCCAGCAGCCAAGAGGGGAGAGGGGCAGATACGCAGTATTTT. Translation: CASSQEGRGADTQYF.

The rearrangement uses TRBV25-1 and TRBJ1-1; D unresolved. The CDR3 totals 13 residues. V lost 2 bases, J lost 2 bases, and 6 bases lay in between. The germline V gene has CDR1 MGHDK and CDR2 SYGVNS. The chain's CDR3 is CASSETTNTEAFF. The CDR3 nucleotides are TGTGCCAGCAGTGAAACCACAAACACTGAAGCTTTCTTT. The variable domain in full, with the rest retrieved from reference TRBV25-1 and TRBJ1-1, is EADIYQTPRYLVIGTGKKITLECSQTMGHDKMYWYQQDPGMELHLIHYSYGVNSTEKGDLSSESTVSRIRTEHFPLTLESARPSHTSQYLCASSETTNTEAFFGQGTRLTVV.

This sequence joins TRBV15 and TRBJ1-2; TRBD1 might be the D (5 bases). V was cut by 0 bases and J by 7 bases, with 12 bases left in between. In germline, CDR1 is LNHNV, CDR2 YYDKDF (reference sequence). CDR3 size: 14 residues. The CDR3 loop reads CATSRDTGVGGYTF. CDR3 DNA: TGTGCCACCAGCAGAGATACGGGGGTTGGTGGCTACACCTTC. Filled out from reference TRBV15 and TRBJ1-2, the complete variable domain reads DAMVIQNPRYQVTQFGKPVTLSCSQTLNHNVMYWYQQKSSQAPKLLFHYYDKDFNNEADTPDNFQSRRPNTSFCFLDIRSPGLGDTAMYLCATSRDTGVGGYTFGSGTRLTVV.

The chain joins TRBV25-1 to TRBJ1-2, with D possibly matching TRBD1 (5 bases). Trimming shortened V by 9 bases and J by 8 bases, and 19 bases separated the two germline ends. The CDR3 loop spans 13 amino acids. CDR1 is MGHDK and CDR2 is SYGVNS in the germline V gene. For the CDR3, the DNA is TGTGCCAGTACCCAGGGTGTGGGTATCGGCTACACCTTC. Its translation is CASTQGVGIGYTF.

The CDR3 DNA reads TGTGCCAGCAGCGTAGAATTAGCGGGGGAGGGCTGCCAAGAGACCCAGTACTTC. Its protein is CASSVELAGEGCQETQYF. The rearrangement links TRBV9 to TRBJ2-5; TRBD2 agrees at 9 bases. The CDR3 length is 18 residues. Germline assignment: CDR1 SGDLS and CDR2 YYNGEE. V lost 0 bases to trimming and J lost 1 base; unmatched junction nucleotides: 10.

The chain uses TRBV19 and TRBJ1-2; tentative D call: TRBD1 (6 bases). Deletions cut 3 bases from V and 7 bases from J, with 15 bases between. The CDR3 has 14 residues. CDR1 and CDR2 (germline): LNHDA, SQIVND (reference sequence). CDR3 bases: TGTGCCAGTAGTATTGAAGGCAGGGGTAGTGGCTACACCTTC. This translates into CASSIEGRGSGYTF.

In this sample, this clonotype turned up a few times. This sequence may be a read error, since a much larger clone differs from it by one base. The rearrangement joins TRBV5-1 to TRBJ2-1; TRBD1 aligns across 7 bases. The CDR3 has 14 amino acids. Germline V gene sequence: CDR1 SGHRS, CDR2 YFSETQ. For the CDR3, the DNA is TGCGCCGGCAGAGCACCGGGACAGCACAATGAGCAGTTCTTC. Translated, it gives CAGRAPGQHNEQFF.

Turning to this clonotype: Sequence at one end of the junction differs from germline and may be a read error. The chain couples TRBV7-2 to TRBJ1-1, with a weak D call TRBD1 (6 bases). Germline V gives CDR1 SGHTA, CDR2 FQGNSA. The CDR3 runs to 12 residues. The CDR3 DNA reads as TGTGCCAGCAGGTTAGGGGGGACTGAAGCTTTCTTT. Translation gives CASRLGGTEAFF.

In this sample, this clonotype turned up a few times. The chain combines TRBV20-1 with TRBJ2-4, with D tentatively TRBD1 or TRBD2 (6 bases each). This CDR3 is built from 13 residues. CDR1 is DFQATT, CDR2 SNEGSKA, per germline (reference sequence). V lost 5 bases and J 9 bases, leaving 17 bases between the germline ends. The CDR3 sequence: CSAGVGGESIQYF. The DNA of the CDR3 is TGCAGTGCTGGAGTGGGGGGCGAGAGCATTCAGTACTTC.

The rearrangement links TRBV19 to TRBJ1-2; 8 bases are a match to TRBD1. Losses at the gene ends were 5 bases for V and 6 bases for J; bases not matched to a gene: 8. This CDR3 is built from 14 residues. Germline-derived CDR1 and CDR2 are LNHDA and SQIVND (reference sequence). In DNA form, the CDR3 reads TGTGCCAGTAGTCTCCGGACAGGGTCCCATGGCTACACCTTC. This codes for CASSLRTGSHGYTF.

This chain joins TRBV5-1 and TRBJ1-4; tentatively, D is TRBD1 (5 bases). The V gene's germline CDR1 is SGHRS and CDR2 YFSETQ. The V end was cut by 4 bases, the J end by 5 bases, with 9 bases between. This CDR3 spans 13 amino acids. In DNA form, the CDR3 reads TGCGCCAGCAGCGTCGGGACCAATGAAAAACTGTTTTTT. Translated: CASSVGTNEKLFF.

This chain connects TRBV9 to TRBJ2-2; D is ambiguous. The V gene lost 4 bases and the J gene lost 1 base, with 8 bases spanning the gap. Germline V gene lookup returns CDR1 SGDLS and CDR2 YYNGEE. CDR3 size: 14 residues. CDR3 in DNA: TGTGCCAGCAGCTTTGCAGAGAACACCGGGGAGCTGTTTTTT. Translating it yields CASSFAENTGELFF.

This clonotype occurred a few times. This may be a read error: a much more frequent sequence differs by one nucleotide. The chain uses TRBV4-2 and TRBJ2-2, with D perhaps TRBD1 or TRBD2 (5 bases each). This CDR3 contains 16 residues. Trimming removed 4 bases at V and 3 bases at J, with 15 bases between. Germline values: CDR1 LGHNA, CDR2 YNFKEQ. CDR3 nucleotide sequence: TGTGCCAGCAGCCCCGTGGGGGTGGGCGACACCGGGGAGCTGTTTTTT. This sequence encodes CASSPVGVGDTGELFF.

This CDR3 is CASSPPGQRYYEQYF. CDR3 bases: TGTGCCAGCAGCCCTCCGGGACAAAGGTACTACGAGCAGTACTTC. This chain joins TRBV6-1 and TRBJ2-7, with D tentatively TRBD1 (6 bases). Trimming left V 6 bases short and J 3 bases short, with 18 bases between. CDR3 length: 15 amino acids. CDR1 is MNHNS and CDR2 is SASEGT in the germline V gene.

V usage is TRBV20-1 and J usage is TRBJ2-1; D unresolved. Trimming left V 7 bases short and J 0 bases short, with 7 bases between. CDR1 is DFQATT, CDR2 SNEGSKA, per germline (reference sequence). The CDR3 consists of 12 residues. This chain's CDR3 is CSVRSSYNEQFF. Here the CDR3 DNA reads TGCAGTGTCAGGAGCTCCTACAATGAGCAGTTCTTC.

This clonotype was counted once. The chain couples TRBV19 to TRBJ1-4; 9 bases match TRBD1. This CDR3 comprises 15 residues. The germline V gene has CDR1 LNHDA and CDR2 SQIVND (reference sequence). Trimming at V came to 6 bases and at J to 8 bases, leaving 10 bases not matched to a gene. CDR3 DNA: TGTGCCAGTAGACCTACAGGGGGCGCCCGGGAAAAACTGTTTTTT. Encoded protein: CASRPTGGAREKLFF.

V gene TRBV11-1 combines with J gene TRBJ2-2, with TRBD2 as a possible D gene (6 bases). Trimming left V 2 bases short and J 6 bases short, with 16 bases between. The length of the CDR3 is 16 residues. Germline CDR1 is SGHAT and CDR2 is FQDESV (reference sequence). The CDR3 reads CASSLSAGRVAGELFF. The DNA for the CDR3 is TGTGCCAGCAGCTTAAGTGCGGGGCGTGTGGCCGGGGAGCTGTTTTTT.

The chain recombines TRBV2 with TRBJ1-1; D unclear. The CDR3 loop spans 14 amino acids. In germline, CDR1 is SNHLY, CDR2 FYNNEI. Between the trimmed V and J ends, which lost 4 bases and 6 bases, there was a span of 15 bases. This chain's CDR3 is CASSGGSARAEAFF. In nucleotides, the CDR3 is TGTGCCAGCAGTGGAGGGTCCGCCCGGGCTGAAGCTTTCTTT.

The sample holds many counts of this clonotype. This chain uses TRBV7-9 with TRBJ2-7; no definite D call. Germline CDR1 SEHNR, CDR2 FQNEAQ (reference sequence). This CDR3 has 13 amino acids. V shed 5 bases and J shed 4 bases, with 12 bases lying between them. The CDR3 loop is CASSPVSRYEQYF. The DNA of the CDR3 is TGTGCCAGCAGCCCCGTTAGCAGATACGAGCAGTACTTC. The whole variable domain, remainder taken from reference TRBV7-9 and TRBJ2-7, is DTGVSQNPRHKITKRGQNVTFRCDPISEHNRLYWYRQTLGQGPEFLTYFQNEAQLEKSRLLSDRFSAERPKGSFSTLEIQRTEQGDSAMYLCASSPVSRYEQYFGPGTRLTVT.